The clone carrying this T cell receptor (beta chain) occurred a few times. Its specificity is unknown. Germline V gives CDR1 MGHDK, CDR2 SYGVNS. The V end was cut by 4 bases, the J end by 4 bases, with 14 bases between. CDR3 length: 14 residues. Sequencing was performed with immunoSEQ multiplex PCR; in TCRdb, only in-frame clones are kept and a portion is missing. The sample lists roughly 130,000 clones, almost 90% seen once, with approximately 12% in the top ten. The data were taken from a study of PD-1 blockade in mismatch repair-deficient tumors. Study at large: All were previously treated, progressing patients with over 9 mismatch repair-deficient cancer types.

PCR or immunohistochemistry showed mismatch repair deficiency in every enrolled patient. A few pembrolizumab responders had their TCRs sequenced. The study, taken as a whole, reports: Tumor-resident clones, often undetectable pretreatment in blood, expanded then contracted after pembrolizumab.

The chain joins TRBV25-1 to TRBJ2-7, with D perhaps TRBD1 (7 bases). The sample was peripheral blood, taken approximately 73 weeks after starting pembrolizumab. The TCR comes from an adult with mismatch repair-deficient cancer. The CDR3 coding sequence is TGTGCCAGCAGTGGAGGGGGCGGGACATACGAGCAGTACTTC. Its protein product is CASSGGGGTYEQYF.